This TCR beta chain was sequenced for a study of blood T cell repertoires in COVID-19. Across the whole study: Sources were T cells, B-cell-depleted T cells, or PBMCs; the material itself was cDNA or gDNA.

The V end was cut by 5 bases, the J end by 4 bases, with 8 bases between. The CDR3 length is 12 residues. Using immunoSEQ multiplex PCR, the repertoire was profiled, and TCRdb retains in-frame clones only, with some absent. Among 150,000 or so clones listed, more than 70% were seen once. Either two negative PCRs, clearance, or symptom resolution qualified Cohort 3 donors as recovered. Sequencing was done on a sample of PBMCs or T cells enriched from blood (not recorded which). The sequence was obtained from a man aged 35-49 years who had recovered from COVID-19. The chain uses TRBV12-3 or TRBV12-4 and TRBJ1-2, with D possibly being TRBD1 (6 bases). In nucleotides, the CDR3 is TGTGCCAGCAGTGGACAGACCTATGGCTACACCTTC. This gives the protein CASSGQTYGYTF.